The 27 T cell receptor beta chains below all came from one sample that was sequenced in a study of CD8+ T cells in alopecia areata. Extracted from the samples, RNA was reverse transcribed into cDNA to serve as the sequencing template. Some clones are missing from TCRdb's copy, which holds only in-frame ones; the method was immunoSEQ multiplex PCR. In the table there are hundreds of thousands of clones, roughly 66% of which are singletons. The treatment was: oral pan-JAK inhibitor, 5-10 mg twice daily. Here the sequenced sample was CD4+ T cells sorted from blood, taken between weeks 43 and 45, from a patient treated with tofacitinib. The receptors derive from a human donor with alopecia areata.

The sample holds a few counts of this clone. The CDR3 protein is CASRGYSGGIQETQYF. For the CDR3, the DNA is TGTGCCAGCAGGGGATATAGCGGGGGCATCCAAGAGACCCAGTACTTC. J is TRBJ2-5 and V is TRBV27, with TRBD2 matching over 9 bases. Germline CDR1 and CDR2: MNHEY and SMNVEV (reference sequence). This CDR3 has 16 amino acids. V gave up 6 bases and J gave up 1 base; unmatched junction bases: 9.

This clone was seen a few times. The CDR3 coding sequence is TGCAGCGTTGAACAGACAGGTGTTATAGAAGCTTTCTTT. This sequence encodes CSVEQTGVIEAFF. The chain uses TRBV29-1 and TRBJ1-1, with D possibly being TRBD1 (6 bases). In germline, CDR1 is SQVTM, CDR2 ANQGSEA. V lost 2 bases and J lost 8, with 15 bases in between. The CDR3 runs to 13 residues.

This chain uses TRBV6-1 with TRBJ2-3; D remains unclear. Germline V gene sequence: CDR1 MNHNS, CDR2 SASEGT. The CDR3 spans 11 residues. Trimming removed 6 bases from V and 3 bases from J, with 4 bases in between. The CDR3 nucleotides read TGTGCCAGCAGAAAAACAGATACGCAGTATTTT. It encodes CASRKTDTQYF.

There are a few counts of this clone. DNA of the CDR3: TGTGCCAGCAGGAACAAAGCGACAGGGTCGAACACTGAAGCTTTCTTT. Its translation: CASRNKATGSNTEAFF. The chain is built from TRBV6-6 and TRBJ1-1, with 7 nucleotides matching TRBD1. Losses at the gene ends were 6 bases for V and 1 base for J; bases not matched to a gene: 11. CDR1 is MNHNY, CDR2 SVGAGI, per germline (reference sequence). This CDR3 comprises 16 residues.

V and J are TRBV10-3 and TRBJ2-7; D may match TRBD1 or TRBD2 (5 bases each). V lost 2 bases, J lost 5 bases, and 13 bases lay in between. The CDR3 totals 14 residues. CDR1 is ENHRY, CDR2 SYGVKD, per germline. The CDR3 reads CAISELRDGNEQYF. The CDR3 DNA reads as TGTGCCATCAGTGAGCTCCGGGACGGTAACGAGCAGTACTTC.

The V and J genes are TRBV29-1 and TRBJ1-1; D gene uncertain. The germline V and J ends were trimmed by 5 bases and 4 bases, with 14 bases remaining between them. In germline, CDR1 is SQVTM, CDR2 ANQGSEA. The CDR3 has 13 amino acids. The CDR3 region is CSVRAGLITEAFF. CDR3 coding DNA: TGCAGCGTTCGGGCAGGCCTGATCACTGAAGCTTTCTTT.

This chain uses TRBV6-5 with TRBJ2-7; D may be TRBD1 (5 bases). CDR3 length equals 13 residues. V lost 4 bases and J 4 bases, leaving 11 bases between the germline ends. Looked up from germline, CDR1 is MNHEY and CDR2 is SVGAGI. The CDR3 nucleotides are TGTGCCAGCAGTTCCGATCAGGGATACGAGCAGTACTTC. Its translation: CASSSDQGYEQYF.

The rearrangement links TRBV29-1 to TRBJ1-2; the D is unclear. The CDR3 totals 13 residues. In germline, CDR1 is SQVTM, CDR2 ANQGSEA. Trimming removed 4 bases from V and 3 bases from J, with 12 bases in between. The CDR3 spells CSVARTGDYGYTF. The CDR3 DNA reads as TGCAGCGTTGCTCGGACGGGAGACTATGGCTACACCTTC.

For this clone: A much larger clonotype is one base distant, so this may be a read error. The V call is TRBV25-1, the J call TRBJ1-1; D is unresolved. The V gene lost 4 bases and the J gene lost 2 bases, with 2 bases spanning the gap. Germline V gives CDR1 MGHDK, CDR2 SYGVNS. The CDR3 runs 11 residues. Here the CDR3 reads CASSGNTEAFF. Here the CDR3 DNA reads TGTGCCAGCAGTGGAAACACTGAAGCTTTCTTT. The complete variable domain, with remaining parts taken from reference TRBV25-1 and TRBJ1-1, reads EADIYQTPRYLVIGTGKKITLECSQTMGHDKMYWYQQDPGMELHLIHYSYGVNSTEKGDLSSESTVSRIRTEHFPLTLESARPSHTSQYLCASSGNTEAFFGQGTRLTVV.

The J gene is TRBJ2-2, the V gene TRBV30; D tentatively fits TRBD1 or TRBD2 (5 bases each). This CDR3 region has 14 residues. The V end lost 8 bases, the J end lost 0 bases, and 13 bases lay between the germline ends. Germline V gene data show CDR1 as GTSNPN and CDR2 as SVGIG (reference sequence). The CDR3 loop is CAGKGTANTGELFF. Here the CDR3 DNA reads TGTGCCGGGAAGGGGACCGCGAACACCGGGGAGCTGTTTTTT.

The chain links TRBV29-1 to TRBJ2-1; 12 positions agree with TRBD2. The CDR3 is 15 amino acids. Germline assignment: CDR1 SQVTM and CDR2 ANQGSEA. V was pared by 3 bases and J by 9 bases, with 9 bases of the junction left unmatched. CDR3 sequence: CSVDVPSGGAFEQFF. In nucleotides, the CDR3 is TGCAGCGTTGACGTGCCTAGCGGGGGGGCATTTGAGCAGTTCTTC.

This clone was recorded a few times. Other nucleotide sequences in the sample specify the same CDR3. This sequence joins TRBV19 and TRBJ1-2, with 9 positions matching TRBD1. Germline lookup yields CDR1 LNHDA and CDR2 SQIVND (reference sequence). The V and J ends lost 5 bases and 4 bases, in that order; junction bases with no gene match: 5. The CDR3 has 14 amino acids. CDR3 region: CASSARQGGYGYTF. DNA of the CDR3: TGTGCCAGTAGTGCCCGACAGGGGGGCTATGGCTACACCTTC. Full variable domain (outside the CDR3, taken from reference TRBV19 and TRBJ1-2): DGGITQSPKYLFRKEGQNVTLSCEQNLNHDAMYWYRQDPGQGLRLIYYSQIVNDFQKGDIAEGYSVSREKKESFPLTVTSAQKNPTAFYLCASSARQGGYGYTFGSGTRLTVV.

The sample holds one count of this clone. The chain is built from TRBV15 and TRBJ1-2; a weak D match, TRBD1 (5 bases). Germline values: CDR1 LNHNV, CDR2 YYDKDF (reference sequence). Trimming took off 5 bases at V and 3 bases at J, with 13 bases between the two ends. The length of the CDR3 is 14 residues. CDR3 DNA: TGTGCCACCAGCCCACCGGGGGAATACTATGGCTACACCTTC. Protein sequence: CATSPPGEYYGYTF.

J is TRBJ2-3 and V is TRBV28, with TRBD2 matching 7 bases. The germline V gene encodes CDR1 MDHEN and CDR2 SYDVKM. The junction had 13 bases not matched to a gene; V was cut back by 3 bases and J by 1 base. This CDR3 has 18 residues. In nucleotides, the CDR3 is TGTGCCAGCAGTTTTCCCCTCCGGGCGGGGGTTCGCACAGATACGCAGTATTTT. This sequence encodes CASSFPLRAGVRTDTQYF.

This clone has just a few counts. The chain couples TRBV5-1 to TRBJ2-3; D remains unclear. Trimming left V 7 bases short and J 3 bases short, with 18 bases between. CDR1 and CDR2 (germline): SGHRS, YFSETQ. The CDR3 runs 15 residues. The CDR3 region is CASQPPGSRTDTQYF. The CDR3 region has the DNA TGCGCCAGCCAGCCTCCAGGTTCTAGAACAGATACGCAGTATTTT.

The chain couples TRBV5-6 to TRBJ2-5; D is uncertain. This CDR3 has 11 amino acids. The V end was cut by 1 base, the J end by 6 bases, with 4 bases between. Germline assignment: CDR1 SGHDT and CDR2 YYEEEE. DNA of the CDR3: TGTGCCAGCAGCTTGAGGAAGACCCAGTACTTC. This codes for CASSLRKTQYF.

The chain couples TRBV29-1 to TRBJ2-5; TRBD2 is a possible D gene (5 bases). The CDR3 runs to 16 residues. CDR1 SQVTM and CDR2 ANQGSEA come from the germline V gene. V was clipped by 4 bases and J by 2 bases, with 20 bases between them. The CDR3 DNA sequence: TGCAGCGTTGGAAATTTTGGCGCGGGTAAACAAGAGACCCAGTACTTC. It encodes CSVGNFGAGKQETQYF.

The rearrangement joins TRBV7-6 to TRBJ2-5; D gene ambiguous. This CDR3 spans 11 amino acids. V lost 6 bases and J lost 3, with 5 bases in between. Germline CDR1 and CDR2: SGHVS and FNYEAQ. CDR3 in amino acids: CASSKEETQYF. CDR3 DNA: TGTGCCAGCAGTAAGGAAGAGACCCAGTACTTC.

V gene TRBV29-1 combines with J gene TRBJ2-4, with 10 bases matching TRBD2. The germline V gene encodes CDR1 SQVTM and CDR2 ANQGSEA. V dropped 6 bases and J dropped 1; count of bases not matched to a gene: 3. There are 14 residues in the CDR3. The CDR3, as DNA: TGCAGCGTGGCGGGACTAGCGGCCAAAAACATTCAGTACTTC. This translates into CSVAGLAAKNIQYF.

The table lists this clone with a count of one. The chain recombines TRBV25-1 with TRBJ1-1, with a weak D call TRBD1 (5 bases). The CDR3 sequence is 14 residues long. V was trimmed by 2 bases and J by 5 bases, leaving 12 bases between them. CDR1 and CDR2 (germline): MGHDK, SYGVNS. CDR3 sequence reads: CASSERTHRTEAFF. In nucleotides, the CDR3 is TGTGCCAGCAGTGAAAGGACACATCGGACTGAAGCTTTCTTT.

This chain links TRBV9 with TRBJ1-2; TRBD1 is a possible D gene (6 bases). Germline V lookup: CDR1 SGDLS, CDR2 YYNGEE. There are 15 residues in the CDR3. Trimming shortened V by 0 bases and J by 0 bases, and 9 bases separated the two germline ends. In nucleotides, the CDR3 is TGTGCCAGCAGCGTAGGGACAGTAGCTAACTATGGCTACACCTTC. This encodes CASSVGTVANYGYTF. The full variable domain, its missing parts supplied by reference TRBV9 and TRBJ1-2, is DSGVTQTPKHLITATGQRVTLRCSPRSGDLSVYWYQQSLDQGLQFLIQYYNGEERAKGNILERFSAQQFPDLHSELNLSSLELGDSALYFCASSVGTVANYGYTFGSGTRLTVV.

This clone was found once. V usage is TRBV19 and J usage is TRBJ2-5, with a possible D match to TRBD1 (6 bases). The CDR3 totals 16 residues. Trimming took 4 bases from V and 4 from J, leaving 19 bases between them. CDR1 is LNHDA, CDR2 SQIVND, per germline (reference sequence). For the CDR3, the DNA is TGTGCCAGTAGTACCACCCCCGGACAGACAGGAGAGACCCAGTACTTC. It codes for CASSTTPGQTGETQYF.

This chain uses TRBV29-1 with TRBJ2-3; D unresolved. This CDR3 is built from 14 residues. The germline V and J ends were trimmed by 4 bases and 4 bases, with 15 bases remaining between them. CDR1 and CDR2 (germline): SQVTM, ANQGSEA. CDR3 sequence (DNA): TGCAGCGTTGTATTCAGGATAAGCTCAGATACGCAGTATTTT. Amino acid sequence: CSVVFRISSDTQYF.

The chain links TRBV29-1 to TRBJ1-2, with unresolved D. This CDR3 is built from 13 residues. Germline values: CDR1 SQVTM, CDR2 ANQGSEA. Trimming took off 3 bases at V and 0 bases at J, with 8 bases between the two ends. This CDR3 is CSVDGNTNYGYTF. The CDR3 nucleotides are TGCAGCGTTGACGGGAACACTAACTATGGCTACACCTTC.

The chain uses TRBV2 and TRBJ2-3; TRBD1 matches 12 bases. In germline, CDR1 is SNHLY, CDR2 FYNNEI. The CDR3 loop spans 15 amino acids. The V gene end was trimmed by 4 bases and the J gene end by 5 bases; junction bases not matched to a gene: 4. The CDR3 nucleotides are TGTGCCAGCAGTGGCCGGGACAGGGGGCGAGATACGCAGTATTTT. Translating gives CASSGRDRGRDTQYF. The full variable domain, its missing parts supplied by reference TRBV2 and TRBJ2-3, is EPEVTQTPSHQVTQMGQEVILRCVPISNHLYFYWYRQILGQKVEFLVSFYNNEISEKSEIFDDQFSVERPDGSNFTLKIRSTKLEDSAMYFCASSGRDRGRDTQYFGPGTRLTVL.

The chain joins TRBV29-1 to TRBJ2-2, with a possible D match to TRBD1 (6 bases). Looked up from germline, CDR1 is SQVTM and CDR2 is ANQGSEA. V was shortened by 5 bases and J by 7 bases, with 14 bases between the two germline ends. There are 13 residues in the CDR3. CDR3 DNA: TGCAGCGTTCGGGACACCGAGTACGGGGAGCTGTTTTTT. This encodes CSVRDTEYGELFF.

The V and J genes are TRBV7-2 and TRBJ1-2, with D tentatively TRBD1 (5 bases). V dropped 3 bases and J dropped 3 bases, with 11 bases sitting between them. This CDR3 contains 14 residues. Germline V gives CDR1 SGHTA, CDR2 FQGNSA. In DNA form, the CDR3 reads TGTGCCAGCAGCTTTTTCCCGGGGGACTATGGCTACACCTTC. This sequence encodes CASSFFPGDYGYTF.